The 8 T cell receptor beta chains presented below share a single source sample, sequenced in a study of T cell clusters in autoimmune cytopenias. Multiplex touch-down PCR amplified TRB using TRB-A and TRB-B pools in one tube. After re-calling the multiplex PCR reads, TCRdb lists one entry per CDR3 protein, DNA absent. This sample's table reports about 1,400 distinct CDR3 sequences. TRB was amplified from approximately 230 ng of peripheral blood genomic DNA per sample. Sequenced input: peripheral blood. The receptor source for this set is a human donor with an autoimmune cytopenia or autoimmune hepatitis (not recorded which).

This chain links TRBV11-2 with TRBJ2-1; TCRdb names TRBD2, which stays unverified in the absence of DNA. Germline V gene sequence: CDR1 SGHAT, CDR2 FQNNGV. The CDR3 length is 15 residues. CDR3 residues: CASSLAGVGYNEQFF. Together with reference TRBV11-2 and TRBJ2-1, the CDR3 gives the full variable domain: EAGVAQSPRYKIIEKRQSVAFWCNPISGHATLYWYQQILGQGPKLLIQFQNNGVVDDSQLPKDRFSAERLKGVDSTLKIQPAKLEDSAVYLCASSLAGVGYNEQFFGPGTRLTVL.

This clonotype registers medium-sized by frequency. The J gene is TRBJ2-5, the V gene TRBV6-1; with no DNA, the TCRdb D assignment of TRBD1 cannot be verified. The CDR3 contains 18 residues. Germline V gives CDR1 MNHNS, CDR2 SASEGT. The CDR3 reads CASSEALTGAAVGGTQYF.

By frequency, this clonotype is medium-sized. V and J are TRBV20-1 and TRBJ2-7; the TCRdb call, TRBD2, lacks DNA for checking. CDR3 size: 14 residues. CDR1 and CDR2 from the germline V gene are DFQATT and SNEGSKA (reference sequence). CDR3: CSARDQAGKYEQYF.

This sequence joins TRBV7-9 and TRBJ1-6. This CDR3 has 14 amino acids. Per the germline V gene, CDR1 is SEHNR and CDR2 is FQNEAQ (reference sequence). The CDR3 protein is CASSPSSYNSPLHF. The full variable domain, with the rest looked up from reference TRBV7-9 and TRBJ1-6, is DTGVSQNPRHKITKRGQNVTFRCDPISEHNRLYWYRQTLGQGPEFLTYFQNEAQLEKSRLLSDRFSAERPKGSFSTLEIQRTEQGDSAMYLCASSPSSYNSPLHFGNGTRLTVT.

CDR3 residues: CASSPGQGNEQFF. The chain has TRBV19 and TRBJ2-1; there is no DNA to check the TCRdb D call of TRBD1. Looked up from germline, CDR1 is LNHDA and CDR2 is SQIVND (reference sequence). CDR3 size: 13 residues.

The chain uses TRBV7-9 and TRBJ1-1. Per germline, CDR1 SEHNR and CDR2 FQNEAQ (reference sequence). The CDR3 consists of 18 residues. The CDR3 spells CASSLGPGRGTIMAEAFF. Full variable domain (outside the CDR3, taken from reference TRBV7-9 and TRBJ1-1): DTGVSQNPRHKITKRGQNVTFRCDPISEHNRLYWYRQTLGQGPEFLTYFQNEAQLEKSRLLSDRFSAERPKGSFSTLEIQRTEQGDSAMYLCASSLGPGRGTIMAEAFFGQGTRLTVV.

This clonotype ranks as medium-sized in terms of frequency. The J gene is TRBJ2-7, the V gene TRBV7-9; as DNA is missing, the TRBD1 call by TCRdb cannot be tested. Germline V gene sequence: CDR1 SEHNR, CDR2 FQNEAQ (reference sequence). The CDR3 is made up of 15 amino acids. CDR3 amino acids: CASSYADRGYSWEYF.

This clonotype is identified as medium-sized (0.01 to 0.1%) from frequency. This chain connects TRBV10-3 to TRBJ1-2; TCRdb gives TRBD1 as the D gene, but with no DNA this cannot be confirmed. This CDR3 region has 14 residues. Germline lookup yields CDR1 ENHRY and CDR2 SYGVKD. CDR3 loop: CAIKGDGFAYGYTF.